This T cell receptor beta chain originates from a study of blood T cell repertoires in COVID-19. Study context: Sites across the United States, Italy and Spain contributed samples from acute and convalescent COVID-19. PBMCs, B-cell-depleted T cells, or T cells were the source of the cDNA or gDNA that made up the material.

Followed over time, Seattle patients had been enrolled while infection was active. In the original analysis: From reference gene primer amplification, estimates of nucleated cell counts were derived. Profiling relied on immunoSEQ multiplex PCR, and the TCRdb table lists in-frame clones only, not all of them. Clone size and the V and J calls come from that table; the DNA yielded D and trimming. The sample includes hundreds of thousands of clones, 90% to 95% of them seen just once. Between the trimmed V and J ends, which lost 4 bases and 3 bases, there was a span of 13 bases. The CDR3 length is 14 residues. CDR1 SGHAT and CDR2 FQNNGV come from the germline V gene.

Sequenced material: peripheral blood. The receptor was isolated from a man aged 60 to 69 with COVID-19, enrolled during active disease. This chain uses TRBV11-2 with TRBJ2-7; tentatively, D is TRBD2 (5 bases). The CDR3 loop reads CASSSNSDYYEQYF. For the CDR3, the DNA is TGTGCCAGCAGCTCCAATAGCGACTACTACGAGCAGTACTTC.